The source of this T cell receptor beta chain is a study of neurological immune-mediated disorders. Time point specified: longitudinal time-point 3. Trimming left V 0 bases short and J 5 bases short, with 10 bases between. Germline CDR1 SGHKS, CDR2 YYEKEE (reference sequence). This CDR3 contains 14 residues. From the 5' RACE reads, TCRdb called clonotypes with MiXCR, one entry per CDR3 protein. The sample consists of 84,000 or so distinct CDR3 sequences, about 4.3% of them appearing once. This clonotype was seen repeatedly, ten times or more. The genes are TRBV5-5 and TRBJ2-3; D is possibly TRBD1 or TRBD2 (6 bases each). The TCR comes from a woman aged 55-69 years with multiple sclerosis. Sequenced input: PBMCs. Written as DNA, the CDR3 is TGTGCCAGCAGCTTGGGGGGGGCCAGAGATACGCAGTATTTT. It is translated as CASSLGGARDTQYF. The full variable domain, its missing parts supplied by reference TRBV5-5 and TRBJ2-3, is DAGVTQSPTHLIKTRGQQVTLRCSPISGHKSVSWYQQVLGQGPQFIFQYYEKEERGRGNFPDRFSARQFPNYSSELNVNALLLGDSALYLCASSLGGARDTQYFGPGTRLTVL.